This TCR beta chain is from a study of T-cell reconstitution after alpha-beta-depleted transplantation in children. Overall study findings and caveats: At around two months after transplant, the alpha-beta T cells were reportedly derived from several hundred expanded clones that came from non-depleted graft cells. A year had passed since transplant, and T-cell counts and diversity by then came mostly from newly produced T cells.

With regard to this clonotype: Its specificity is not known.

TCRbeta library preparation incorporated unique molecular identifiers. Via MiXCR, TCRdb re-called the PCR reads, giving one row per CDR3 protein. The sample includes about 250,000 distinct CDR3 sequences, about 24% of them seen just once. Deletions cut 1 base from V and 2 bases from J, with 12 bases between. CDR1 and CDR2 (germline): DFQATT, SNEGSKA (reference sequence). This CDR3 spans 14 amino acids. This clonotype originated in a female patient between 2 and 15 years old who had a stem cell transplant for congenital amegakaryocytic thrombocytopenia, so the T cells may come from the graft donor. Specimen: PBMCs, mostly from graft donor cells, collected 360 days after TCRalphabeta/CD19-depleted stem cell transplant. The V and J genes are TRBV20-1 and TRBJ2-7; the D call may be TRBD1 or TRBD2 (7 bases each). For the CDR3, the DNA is TGCAGTGCTAGAGGGGAGGGGGCTACCTACGAGCAGTACTTC. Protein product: CSARGEGATYEQYF.